Following are 18 T cell receptor beta chains from one sample sequenced in a study of T cells in Graves' hyperthyroidism and ophthalmopathy. What was amplified from RNA transcripts were TCR beta CDR3 regions. First-round RT-PCR targeting the TCR CDR3 was performed with the HTBI primer set. Each CDR3 protein is one row after TCRdb ran MiXCR on the multiplex PCR reads. The sample comprises 550,000 to 800,000 distinct CDR3 sequences, roughly 17% of which are singletons, and under 9.5% rests with the top ten. The sequencing sample was made of blood. The receptors here all came from a young man with Graves' hyperthyroidism.

This clonotype was picked up many times. The CDR3 here is CASSRGLAGGTDTQYF. CDR3 in DNA: TGTGCCAGCAGTCGGGGACTAGCGGGAGGAACAGATACGCAGTATTTT. V usage is TRBV27 and J usage is TRBJ2-3; 15 bases are a match to TRBD2. CDR1 and CDR2 from the germline V gene are MNHEY and SMNVEV (reference sequence). The CDR3 is 16 amino acids. The J segment lost 3 bases and the V segment lost 5 bases, leaving 3 bases of the junction unmatched.

The CDR3 loop is CASSPRTGWVGNQPQHF. CDR3 sequence (DNA): TGTGCCAGCAGCCCCCGGACAGGGTGGGTAGGCAATCAGCCCCAGCATTTT. The chain combines TRBV7-2 with TRBJ1-5, with 8 bases lining up with TRBD1. Germline V gene data show CDR1 as SGHTA and CDR2 as FQGNSA. This CDR3 is built from 17 residues. V gave up 5 bases and J gave up 2 bases; unmatched junction bases: 11.

Many counts were recorded for this clonotype. V and J are TRBV28 and TRBJ2-7; TRBD1 agrees at 10 bases. V shed 1 base, J shed 5 bases, and the junction held 8 bases outside the gene matches. CDR3 length: 16 amino acids. Germline loops: CDR1 MDHEN, CDR2 SYDVKM. The CDR3 protein is CASSLFRTGGIDEQYF. CDR3 DNA sequence: TGTGCCAGCAGTTTATTTAGGACAGGGGGTATCGACGAGCAGTACTTC.

This clonotype occurred many times. The chain combines TRBV5-6 with TRBJ2-7; D is perhaps TRBD1 (6 bases). This CDR3 region has 15 residues. From germline, CDR1 is SGHDT and CDR2 YYEEEE. V shed 4 bases and J shed 1 base, with 15 bases lying between them. CDR3 loop: CASSTLGQRSYEQYF. For the CDR3, the DNA is TGTGCCAGCAGCACCCTCGGACAGCGTTCCTACGAGCAGTACTTC.

This clonotype was counted many times. The chain links TRBV28 to TRBJ2-7, with 7 positions matching TRBD1. With V trimmed by 2 bases and J by 4 bases, 5 bases remained unmatched. The germline CDR1 and CDR2 sequences are MDHEN and SYDVKM. The CDR3 covers 14 residues. This CDR3 reads CASSLAGTEYEQYF. The CDR3 nucleotides read TGTGCCAGCAGTTTAGCCGGGACAGAGTACGAGCAGTACTTC.

This clonotype was detected many times. CDR3 coding DNA: TGCAGCGCCCTGGGACAGGCGAACACCGGGGAGCTGTTTTTT. Protein: CSALGQANTGELFF. The chain couples TRBV29-1 to TRBJ2-2; 8 bases match TRBD1. Germline CDR1 and CDR2: SQVTM and ANQGSEA. V was clipped by 7 bases and J by 0 bases; unmatched bases: 4. This CDR3 has 14 amino acids.

This clonotype turned up a few times. CDR3 nucleotides: TGTGCCAGCAGTTTTGGGGGGCTCAGTGCTCAGCCCCAGCATTTT. Encoded protein: CASSFGGLSAQPQHF. This chain uses TRBV28 with TRBJ1-5; tentative D call: TRBD1 (6 bases). The ends were cut back, 3 bases at V and 6 bases at J, with 15 bases in the middle. Germline V gene lookup returns CDR1 MDHEN and CDR2 SYDVKM. This CDR3 is 15 amino acids long.

This clonotype has ten or more counts. V and J are TRBV11-2 and TRBJ2-1, with D possibly being TRBD2 (6 bases). This CDR3 contains 16 residues. Germline-derived CDR1 and CDR2 are SGHAT and FQNNGV. With 5 bases removed from V and 3 bases from J, the gap between germline ends came to 17 bases. The CDR3 region has the DNA TGTGCCAGCAGCCCCCGACTAGGTGATTTCTACAATGAGCAGTTCTTC. This sequence encodes CASSPRLGDFYNEQFF.

Here the CDR3 DNA reads TGTGCCAGCAGTCCCCACGGGAGAGTCTCCTACGAGCAGTACTTC. Encoded protein: CASSPHGRVSYEQYF. V usage is TRBV6-1 and J usage is TRBJ2-7; the D gene is possibly TRBD2 (6 bases). V was pared by 5 bases and J by 0 bases, with 14 bases between. The germline CDR1 and CDR2 sequences are MNHNS and SASEGT. The CDR3 has 15 amino acids.

This clonotype was seen only a few times. This chain uses TRBV7-9 with TRBJ2-4; 7 positions agree with TRBD1. J gave up 5 bases and V 10 bases, and 2 bases lay outside the gene matches. This CDR3 is built from 11 residues. CDR1 and CDR2 (germline): SEHNR, FQNEAQ (reference sequence). The CDR3 reads CATQGENIQYF. The DNA for the CDR3 is TGTGCCACCCAGGGGGAAAACATTCAGTACTTC. Based on the CDR3 plus reference TRBV7-9 and TRBJ2-4, the full variable domain is DTGVSQNPRHKITKRGQNVTFRCDPISEHNRLYWYRQTLGQGPEFLTYFQNEAQLEKSRLLSDRFSAERPKGSFSTLEIQRTEQGDSAMYLCATQGENIQYFGAGTRLSVL.

This chain joins TRBV7-2 and TRBJ2-5, with 7 positions matching TRBD2. J was trimmed by 2 bases and V by 2 bases; bases with no gene match: 5. CDR1 SGHTA and CDR2 FQGNSA come from the germline V gene. This CDR3 has 15 residues. The CDR3 loop reads CASSLLGGTQETQYF. DNA for the CDR3: TGTGCCAGCAGCTTATTGGGAGGGACGCAAGAGACCCAGTACTTC.

Many counts were recorded for this clonotype. CDR3 DNA: TGTGCCAGCAGTTTACCCAGGGGGCTGGGGAACACTGAAGCTTTCTTT. It is translated as CASSLPRGLGNTEAFF. V usage is TRBV28 and J usage is TRBJ1-1; 8 positions agree with TRBD1. Trimming took 2 bases from V and 1 from J; bases not matched to a gene: 6. There are 16 residues in the CDR3. Germline CDR1 is MDHEN and CDR2 is SYDVKM.

This clonotype was found many times. The J gene is TRBJ1-6, the V gene TRBV10-3, with 9 bases identical to TRBD1. V trimming: 4 bases; J trimming: 10 bases; junction bases outside the gene matches: 5. The CDR3 runs to 14 residues. Per germline, CDR1 ENHRY and CDR2 SYGVKD. The chain's CDR3 is CAISGTTGGSPLHF. DNA for the CDR3: TGTGCCATCAGTGGGACGACAGGGGGGTCACCCCTCCACTTT.

V usage is TRBV5-1 and J usage is TRBJ2-4; the D is unclear. The V gene lost 0 bases and the J gene lost 9 bases, with 13 bases spanning the gap. CDR3 length: 14 residues. In germline, CDR1 is SGHRS, CDR2 YFSETQ. The CDR3 region is CASSLAGSEGIQYF. Here the CDR3 DNA reads TGCGCCAGCAGCTTGGCAGGCAGCGAAGGCATTCAGTACTTC.

This clonotype was observed many times. V is TRBV27 and J is TRBJ1-5; D is perhaps TRBD1 (6 bases). There are 14 residues in the CDR3. Trimming left V 6 bases short and J 3 bases short, with 12 bases between. Germline V gene sequence: CDR1 MNHEY, CDR2 SMNVEV (reference sequence). The CDR3 spells CASSQRQANQPQHF. The CDR3 DNA sequence: TGTGCCAGCAGCCAAAGACAGGCCAATCAGCCCCAGCATTTT.

This clonotype was detected many times. This chain uses TRBV20-1 with TRBJ2-1; 8 nucleotides match TRBD2. CDR3 length: 15 amino acids. Trimming at V came to 2 bases and at J to 8 bases, leaving 11 bases not matched to a gene. The germline CDR1 and CDR2 sequences are DFQATT and SNEGSKA (reference sequence). The CDR3 coding sequence is TGCAGTGCTAGACTCTCGAGCGGGAGAGGAGATGAGCAGTTCTTC. It yields the protein CSARLSSGRGDEQFF.

The CDR3 sequence: CASSLAGSGSSHNEQFF. CDR3 DNA: TGCGCCAGCAGCTTGGCTGGGAGCGGGAGTTCTCACAATGAGCAGTTCTTC. The genes are TRBV5-1 and TRBJ2-1; 8 bases fit TRBD2. The CDR3 loop spans 17 amino acids. Per the germline V gene, CDR1 is SGHRS and CDR2 is YFSETQ. With V trimmed by 0 bases and J by 5 bases, 10 bases remained unmatched. Full variable domain (rest looked up from reference TRBV5-1 and TRBJ2-1): KAGVTQTPRYLIKTRGQQVTLSCSPISGHRSVSWYQQTPGQGLQFLFEYFSETQRNKGNFPGRFSGRQFSNSRSEMNVSTLELGDSALYLCASSLAGSGSSHNEQFFGPGTRLTVL.

This clonotype has a count of ten or more. J is TRBJ2-3 and V is TRBV15; weak D call: TRBD2 (8 bases). The V and J ends lost 1 base and 6 bases respectively, with 20 bases between them. The CDR3 runs to 17 residues. Germline lookup yields CDR1 LNHNV and CDR2 YYDKDF (reference sequence). CDR3 nucleotides: TGTGCCACCAGCAGAGTGAAGGCGGGGGGCAGGGGGGATACGCAGTATTTT. Translating gives CATSRVKAGGRGDTQYF.